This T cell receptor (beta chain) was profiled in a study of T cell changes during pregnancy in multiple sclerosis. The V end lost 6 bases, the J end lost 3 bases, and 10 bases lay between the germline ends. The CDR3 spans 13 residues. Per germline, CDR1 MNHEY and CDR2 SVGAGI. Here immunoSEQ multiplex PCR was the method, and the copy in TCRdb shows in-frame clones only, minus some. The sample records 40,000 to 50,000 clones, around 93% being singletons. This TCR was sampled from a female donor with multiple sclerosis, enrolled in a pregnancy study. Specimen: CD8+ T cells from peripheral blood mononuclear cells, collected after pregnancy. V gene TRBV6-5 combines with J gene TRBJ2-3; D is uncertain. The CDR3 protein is CASRSLTTDTQYF. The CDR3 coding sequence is TGTGCCAGCAGGAGCCTCACGACAGATACGCAGTATTTT.